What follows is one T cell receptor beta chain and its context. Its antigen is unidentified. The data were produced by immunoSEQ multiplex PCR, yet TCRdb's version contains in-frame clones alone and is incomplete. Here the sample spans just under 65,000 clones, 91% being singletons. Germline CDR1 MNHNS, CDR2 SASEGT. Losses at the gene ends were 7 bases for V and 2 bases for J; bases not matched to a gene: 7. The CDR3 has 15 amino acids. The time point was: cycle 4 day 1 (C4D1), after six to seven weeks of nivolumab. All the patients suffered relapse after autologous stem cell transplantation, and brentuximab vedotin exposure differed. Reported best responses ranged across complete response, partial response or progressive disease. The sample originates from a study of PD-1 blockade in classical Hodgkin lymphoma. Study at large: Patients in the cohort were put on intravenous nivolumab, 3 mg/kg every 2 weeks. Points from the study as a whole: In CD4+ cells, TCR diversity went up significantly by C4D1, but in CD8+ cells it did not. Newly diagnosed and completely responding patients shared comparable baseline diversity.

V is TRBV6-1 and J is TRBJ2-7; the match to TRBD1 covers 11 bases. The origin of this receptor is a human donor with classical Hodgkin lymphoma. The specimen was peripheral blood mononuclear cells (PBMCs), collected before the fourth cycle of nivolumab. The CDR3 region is CASTTGTGGAYEQYF. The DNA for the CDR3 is TGTGCCAGCACTACCGGGACAGGGGGGGCCTACGAGCAGTACTTC.